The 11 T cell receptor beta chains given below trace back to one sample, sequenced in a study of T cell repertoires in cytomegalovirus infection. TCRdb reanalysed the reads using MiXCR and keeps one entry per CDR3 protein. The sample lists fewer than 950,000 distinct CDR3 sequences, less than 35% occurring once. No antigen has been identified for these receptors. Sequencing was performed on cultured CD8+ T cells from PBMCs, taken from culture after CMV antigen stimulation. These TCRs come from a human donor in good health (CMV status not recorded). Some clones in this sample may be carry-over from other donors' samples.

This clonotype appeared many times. The DNA of the CDR3 is TGCAGCGTTGATAGGCTTCTCTCCTACGAGCAGTACTTC. Its protein product is CSVDRLLSYEQYF. The chain uses TRBV29-1 and TRBJ2-7; D remains ambiguous. Trimming removed 3 bases from V and 0 bases from J, with 9 bases in between. The CDR3 sequence is 13 residues long. The germline V gene encodes CDR1 SQVTM and CDR2 ANQGSEA.

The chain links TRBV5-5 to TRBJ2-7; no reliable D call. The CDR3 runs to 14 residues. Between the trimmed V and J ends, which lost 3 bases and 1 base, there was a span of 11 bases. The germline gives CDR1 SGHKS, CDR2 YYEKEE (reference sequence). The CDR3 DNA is TGTGCCAGCAGCTCGTTGGACGAGTCCTACGAGCAGTACTTC. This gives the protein CASSSLDESYEQYF.

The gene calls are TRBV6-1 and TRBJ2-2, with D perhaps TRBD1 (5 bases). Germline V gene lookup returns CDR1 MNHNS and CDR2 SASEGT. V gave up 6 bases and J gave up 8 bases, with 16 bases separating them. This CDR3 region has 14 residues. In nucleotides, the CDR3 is TGTGCCAGCAGCCAGGGCCCGTGGGTGGGGGAGCTGTTTTTT. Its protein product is CASSQGPWVGELFF.

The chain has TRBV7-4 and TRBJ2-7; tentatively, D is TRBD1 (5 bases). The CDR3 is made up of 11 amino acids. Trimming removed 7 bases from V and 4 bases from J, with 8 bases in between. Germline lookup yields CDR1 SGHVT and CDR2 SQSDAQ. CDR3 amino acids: CASIGDYEQYF. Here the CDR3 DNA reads TGTGCCAGCATAGGGGATTACGAGCAGTACTTC.

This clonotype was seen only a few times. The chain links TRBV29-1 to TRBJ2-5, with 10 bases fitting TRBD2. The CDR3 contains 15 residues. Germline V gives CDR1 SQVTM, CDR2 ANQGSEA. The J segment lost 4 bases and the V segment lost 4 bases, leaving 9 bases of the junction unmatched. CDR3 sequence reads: CSVGRAAGGRETQYF. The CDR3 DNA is TGCAGCGTTGGGAGGGCAGCGGGGGGGCGAGAGACCCAGTACTTC. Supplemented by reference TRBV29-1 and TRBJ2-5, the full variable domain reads SAVISQKPSRDICQRGTSLTIQCQVDSQVTMMFWYRQQPGQSLTLIATANQGSEATYESGFVIDKFPISRPNLTFSTLTVSNMSPEDSSIYLCSVGRAAGGRETQYFGPGTRLLVL.

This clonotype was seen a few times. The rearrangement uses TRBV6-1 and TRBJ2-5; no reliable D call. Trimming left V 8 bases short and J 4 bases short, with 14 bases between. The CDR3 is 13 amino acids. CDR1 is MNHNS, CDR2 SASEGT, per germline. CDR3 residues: CASGFARSETQYF. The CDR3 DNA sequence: TGTGCCAGCGGGTTTGCGAGGTCAGAGACCCAGTACTTC.

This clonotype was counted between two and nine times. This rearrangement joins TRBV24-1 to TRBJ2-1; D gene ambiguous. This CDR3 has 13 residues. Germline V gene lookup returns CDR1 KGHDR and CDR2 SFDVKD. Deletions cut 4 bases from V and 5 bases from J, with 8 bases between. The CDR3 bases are TGTGCCACCAGTGAAATCAGGAACAATGAGCAGTTCTTC. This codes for CATSEIRNNEQFF.

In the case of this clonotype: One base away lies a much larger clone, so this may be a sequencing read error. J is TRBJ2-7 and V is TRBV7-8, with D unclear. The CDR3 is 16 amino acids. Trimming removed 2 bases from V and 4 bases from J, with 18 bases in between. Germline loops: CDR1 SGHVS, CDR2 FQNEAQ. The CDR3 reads CASSLPDDTLLYEQYF. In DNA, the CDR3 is TGTGCCAGCAGCTTACCCGACGACACTTTACTTTACGAGCAGTACTTC.

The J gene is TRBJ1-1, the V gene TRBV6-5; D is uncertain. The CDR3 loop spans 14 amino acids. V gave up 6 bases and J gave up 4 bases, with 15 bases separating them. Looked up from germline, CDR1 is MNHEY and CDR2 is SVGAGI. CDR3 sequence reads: CASSPDAVGTEAFF. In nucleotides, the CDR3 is TGTGCCAGCAGCCCGGACGCCGTCGGCACTGAAGCTTTCTTT.

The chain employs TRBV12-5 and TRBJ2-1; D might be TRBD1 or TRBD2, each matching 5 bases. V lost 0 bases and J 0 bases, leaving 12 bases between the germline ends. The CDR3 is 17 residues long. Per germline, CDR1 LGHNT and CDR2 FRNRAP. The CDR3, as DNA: TGTGCTAGTGGTTTGGTACTCGGGACGAGCTCCTACAATGAGCAGTTCTTC. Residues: CASGLVLGTSSYNEQFF.

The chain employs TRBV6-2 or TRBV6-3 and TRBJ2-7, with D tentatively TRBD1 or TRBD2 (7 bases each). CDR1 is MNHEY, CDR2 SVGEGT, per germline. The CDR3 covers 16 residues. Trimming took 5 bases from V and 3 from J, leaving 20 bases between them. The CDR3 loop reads CASSTRGGGYLYEQYV. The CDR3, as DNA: TGTGCCAGCAGTACGCGGGGAGGGGGCTATCTCTACGAGCAGTACGTC.